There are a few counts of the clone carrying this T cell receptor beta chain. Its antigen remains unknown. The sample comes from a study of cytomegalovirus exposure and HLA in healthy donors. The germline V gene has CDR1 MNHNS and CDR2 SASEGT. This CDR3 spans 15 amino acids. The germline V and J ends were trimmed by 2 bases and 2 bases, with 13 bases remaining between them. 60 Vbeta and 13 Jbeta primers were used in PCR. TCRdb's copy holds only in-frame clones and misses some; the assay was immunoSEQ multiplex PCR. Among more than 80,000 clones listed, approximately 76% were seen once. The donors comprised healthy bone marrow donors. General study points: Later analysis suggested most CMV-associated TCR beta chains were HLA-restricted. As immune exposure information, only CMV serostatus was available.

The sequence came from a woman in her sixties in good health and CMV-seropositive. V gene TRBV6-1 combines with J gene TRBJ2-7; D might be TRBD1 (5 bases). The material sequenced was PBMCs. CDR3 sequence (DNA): TGTGCCAGCAGTGAAAGCTTGGGGCGAACCTACGAGCAGTACTTC. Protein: CASSESLGRTYEQYF.